This T cell receptor (beta chain) originates from a study of T-cell reconstitution after alpha-beta-depleted transplantation in children. CDR3 length equals 15 residues. The germline CDR1 and CDR2 sequences are GTSNPN and SVGIG (reference sequence). Trimming removed 1 base from V and 3 bases from J, with 12 bases in between. This clonotype was detected only a few times. Preparation of the TCRbeta library used unique molecular identifiers. TCRdb fed the PCR reads into MiXCR, producing one record per CDR3 protein. Of roughly 500,000 distinct CDR3 sequences listed, 30% to 35% are singletons. This specimen consisted of PBMCs from the stem cell graft donor, obtained from the stem cell graft. This receptor was obtained from a human donor who donated a stem cell graft to a child with aplastic anemia. The chain uses TRBV30 and TRBJ2-2, with D possibly called TRBD1 or TRBD2 (5 bases each). CDR3 in DNA: TGTGCCTGGAGTGGGGGGTTAGGGGACACCGGGGAGCTGTTTTTT. This sequence encodes CAWSGGLGDTGELFF.